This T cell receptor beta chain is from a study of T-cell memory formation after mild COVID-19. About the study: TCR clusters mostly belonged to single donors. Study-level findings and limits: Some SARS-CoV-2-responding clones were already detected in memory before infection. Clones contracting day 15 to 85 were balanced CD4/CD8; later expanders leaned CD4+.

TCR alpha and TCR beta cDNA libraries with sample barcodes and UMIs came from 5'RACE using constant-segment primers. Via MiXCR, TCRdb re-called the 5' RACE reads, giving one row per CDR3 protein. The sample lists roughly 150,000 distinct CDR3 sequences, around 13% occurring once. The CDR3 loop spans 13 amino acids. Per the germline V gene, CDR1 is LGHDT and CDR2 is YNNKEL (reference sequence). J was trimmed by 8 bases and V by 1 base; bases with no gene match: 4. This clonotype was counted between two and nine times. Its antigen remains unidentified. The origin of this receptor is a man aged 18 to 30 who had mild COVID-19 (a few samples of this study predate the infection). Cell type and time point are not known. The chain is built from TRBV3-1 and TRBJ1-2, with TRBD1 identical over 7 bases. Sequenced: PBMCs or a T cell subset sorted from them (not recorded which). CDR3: CASSQGRGRGYTF. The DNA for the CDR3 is TGTGCCAGCAGCCAAGGGAGGGGGCGCGGCTACACCTTC.